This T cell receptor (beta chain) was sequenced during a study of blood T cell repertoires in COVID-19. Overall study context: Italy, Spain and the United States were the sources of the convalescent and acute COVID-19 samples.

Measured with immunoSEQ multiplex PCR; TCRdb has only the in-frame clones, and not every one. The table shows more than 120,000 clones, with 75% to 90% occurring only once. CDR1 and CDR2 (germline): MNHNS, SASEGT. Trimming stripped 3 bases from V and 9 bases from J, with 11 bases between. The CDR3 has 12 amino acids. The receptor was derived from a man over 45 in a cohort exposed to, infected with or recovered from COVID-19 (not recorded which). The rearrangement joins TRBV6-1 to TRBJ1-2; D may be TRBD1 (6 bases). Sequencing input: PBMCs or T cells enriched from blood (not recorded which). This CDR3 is CASSDYRESYTF. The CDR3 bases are TGTGCCAGCAGTGATTACAGGGAGAGCTACACCTTC.